Listed below are T cell receptor beta chains from one sample, sequenced in a study of T cells in narcolepsy. Assay: immunoSEQ multiplex PCR; the TCRdb copy retains only in-frame clones and omits some. The sample comprises more than 25,000 clones, more than 65% of which are singletons, and 6.6% rests with the top ten. Sequencing was done on a sample of memory (CD45RA-) CD4+ T cells from blood. These receptors originate from a human donor in good health. Both conserved end residues are part of each CDR3. Each record gives: V gene, J gene, CDR3 protein.

TRBV5-1	TRBJ2-4	CASIRILAKNIQYF
TRBV30	TRBJ1-1	CAWGHPNTEAFF
TRBV19	TRBJ1-1	CASTNQGSTEAFF
TRBV4-1	TRBJ2-7	CASSQGTSGYEQYF
TRBV21-1	TRBJ1-3	CASSKGRTSGNTIYF
TRBV23-1	TRBJ2-7	CPSQSRRAASSYEQYF
TRBV9	TRBJ2-1	CASSVTPADNEQFF
TRBV6-5	TRBJ2-3	CASIDRGSGTDTQYF
TRBV29-1	TRBJ1-1	CSGRDSRREAFF
TRBV18	TRBJ2-3	CASSSDGDTQYF
TRBV18	TRBJ1-5	CASSAGVGNQPQHF
TRBV18	TRBJ1-5	CASSPAGGNQPQHF
TRBV4-3	TRBJ2-5	CASSQDRAVETQYF
TRBV10-3	TRBJ2-7	CASSSHTPPRLYEQYF
TRBV6-5	TRBJ2-4	CASRPEELAPIQYF
TRBV4-3	TRBJ1-5	CASSRDRDSNQPQHF
TRBV9	TRBJ1-2	CASSANDRYTF
TRBV23-1	TRBJ2-7	CASSQSGAKDKTEEEQYF
TRBV2	TRBJ1-6	CASSELEGSNGSPLHF
TRBV6-1	TRBJ2-7	CASRNHLGLADEQYF
TRBV15	TRBJ1-2	CAPGRFPGYTF
TRBV7-2	TRBJ1-4	CASSLAGQGAPNEKLFF
TRBV2	TRBJ2-5	CASSIDRAQETQYF
TRBV5-5	TRBJ1-4	CASSLVTSGTEKLFF
TRBV6-5	TRBJ1-2	CASSYPGTSGYTF
TRBV4-2	TRBJ2-3	CASSQDGGGSGTDTQYF
TRBV7-2	TRBJ1-3	CASSNGRDSYYHLDTIYF
TRBV4-3	TRBJ1-4	CASSQDFIEKLFF
TRBV5-1	TRBJ2-7	CASSPGQLSTYEQYF
TRBV2	TRBJ2-7	CASRETHNEQYF
TRBV18	TRBJ2-7	CASSQLATSYEQYF
TRBV14	TRBJ2-7	CASSQGGLAGWEQYF
TRBV6-5	TRBJ2-7	CASSGKRNSYEQYF
TRBV5-1	TRBJ1-1	CASSPDMNTEAFF
TRBV6-6	TRBJ2-5	CASSPPGGETQYF
TRBV2	TRBJ2-7	CASRELAGVTEQYF
TRBV5-8	TRBJ2-5	CASSLKGRETQYF
TRBV29-1	TRBJ2-5	CSVPTGGFQETQYF